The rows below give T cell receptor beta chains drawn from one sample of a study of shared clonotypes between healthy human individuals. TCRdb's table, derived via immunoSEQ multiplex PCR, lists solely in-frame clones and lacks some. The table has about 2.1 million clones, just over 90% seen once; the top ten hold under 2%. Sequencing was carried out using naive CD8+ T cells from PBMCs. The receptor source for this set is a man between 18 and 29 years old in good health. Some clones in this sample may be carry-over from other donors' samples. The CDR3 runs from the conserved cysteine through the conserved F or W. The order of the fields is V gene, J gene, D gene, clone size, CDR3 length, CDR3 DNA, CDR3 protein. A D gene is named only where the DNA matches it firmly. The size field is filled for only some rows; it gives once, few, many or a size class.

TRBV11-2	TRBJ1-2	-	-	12	TGTGCCAGCAGCTTAGTCCTCCATGGCTACACCTTC	CASSLVLHGYTF
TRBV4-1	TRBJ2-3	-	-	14	TGCGCCAGCAGCCAAGTCAGGGTCGCAGATACGCAGTATTTT	CASSQVRVADTQYF
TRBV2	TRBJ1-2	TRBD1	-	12	TGTGCCAGCAGTGAATGGGACAGGGGGGGCACCTTC	CASSEWDRGGTF
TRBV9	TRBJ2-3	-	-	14	TGTGCCAGCAGCGTACAGAAAGACCTGGATACGCAGTATTTT	CASSVQKDLDTQYF
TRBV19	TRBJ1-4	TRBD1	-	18	TGTGCCAGTAGTGCAGGGACAGGAGACGAGACAACTAATGAAAAACTGTTTTTT	CASSAGTGDETTNEKLFF
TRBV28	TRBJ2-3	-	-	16	TGTGCCAGCAGTTTGTTAGCGAACGGTTGGACAGATACGCAGTATTTT	CASSLLANGWTDTQYF
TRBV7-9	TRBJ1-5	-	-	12	TGTGCCAGCAGCTTTCCGGGACAGCCCCAGCATTTT	CASSFPGQPQHF
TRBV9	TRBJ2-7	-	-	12	TGTGCCAGCAGCGCCCGAGGGTACGAGCAGTACTTC	CASSARGYEQYF
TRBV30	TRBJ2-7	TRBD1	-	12	TGTGCCTGGGGCACAGGGGGCGACGAGCAGTACTTC	CAWGTGGDEQYF
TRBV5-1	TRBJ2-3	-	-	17	TGCGCCAGCAGCTTGGCGCACCGGGACCCCGGATCAGATACGCAGTATTTT	CASSLAHRDPGSDTQYF
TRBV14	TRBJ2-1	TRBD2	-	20	TGTGCCAGCAGCCAAGAAATTCAGAGGACTAGCGGGAACCCCTACAATGAGCAGTTCTTC	CASSQEIQRTSGNPYNEQFF
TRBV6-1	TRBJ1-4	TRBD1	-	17	TGTGCCAGCAGTGAATTAAGGAGAGACAGGGTCGTTGAAAAACTGTTTTTT	CASSELRRDRVVEKLFF
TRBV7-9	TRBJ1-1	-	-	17	TGTGCCAGCAGCCCTACGTTGACCGTGACAGGAGACACTGAAGCTTTCTTT	CASSPTLTVTGDTEAFF
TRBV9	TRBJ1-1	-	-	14	TGTGCCAGCAGTTATGCAGGGGTCTGGGGTGAAGCTTTCTTT	CASSYAGVWGEAFF
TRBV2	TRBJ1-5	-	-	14	TGTGCCAGCAGTGGTGCAGATAGCAATCAGCCCCAGCATTTT	CASSGADSNQPQHF
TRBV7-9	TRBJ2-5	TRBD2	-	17	TGTGCCAGCAACCAGGGACTAGCGGAGCCGGGGGAAGAGACCCAGTACTTC	CASNQGLAEPGEETQYF
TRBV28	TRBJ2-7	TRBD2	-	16	TGTGCCAGCAGTTTATTTAGTACTAGCGGGAGGGTCGAGCAGTACTTC	CASSLFSTSGRVEQYF
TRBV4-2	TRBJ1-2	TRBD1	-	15	TGTGCCAGCAGCCACACTTCCGGGACAGCCTCAAGGGACACCTTC	CASSHTSGTASRDTF
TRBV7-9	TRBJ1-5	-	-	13	TGTGCCAGCAGCTTACCGGGCAATCAGCCCCAGCATTTT	CASSLPGNQPQHF
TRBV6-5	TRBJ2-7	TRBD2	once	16	TGTGCCAGCAGTTACGACGCCCCGGGGGGACCCTACGAGCAGTACTTC	CASSYDAPGGPYEQYF
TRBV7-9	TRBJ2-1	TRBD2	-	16	TGTGCCAGCAGCTTTGTAGCGGGAGGGCCTTACAATGAGCAGTTCTTC	CASSFVAGGPYNEQFF
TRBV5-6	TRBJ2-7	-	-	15	TGTGCCAGCAGCTTCACCTGGTGGGGCTCCTACGAGCAGTACTTC	CASSFTWWGSYEQYF
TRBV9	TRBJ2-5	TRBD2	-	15	TGTGCCAGCAGCTCGATGACTAGCGGGAGGGAGACCCAGTACTTC	CASSSMTSGRETQYF
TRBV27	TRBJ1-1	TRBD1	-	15	TGTGCCAGCAGTGGCCGGGACAGGGGATTTGGGGGAGCTTTCTTT	CASSGRDRGFGGAFF
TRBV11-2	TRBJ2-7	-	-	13	TGTGCCAGCAGCTTAGATCTCTTGGGAGAGCAGTACTTC	CASSLDLLGEQYF
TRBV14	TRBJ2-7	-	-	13	TGTGCCAGCAGCCAAGAGGGGGCAGGCGAGCAGTACTTC	CASSQEGAGEQYF
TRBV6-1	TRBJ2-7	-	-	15	TGTGCCAGCAGGGAAAGGGTGGCCAGCTCCTACGAGCAGTACTTC	CASRERVASSYEQYF
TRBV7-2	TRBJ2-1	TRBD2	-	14	TGTGCCAGCAGCTTGGGGACTAGATGGGATGAGCAGTTCTTC	CASSLGTRWDEQFF
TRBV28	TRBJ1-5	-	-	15	TGTGCCAGCAGTGTGGGGCTCGGAGGGTATCAGCCCCAGCATTTT	CASSVGLGGYQPQHF
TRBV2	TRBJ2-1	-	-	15	TGTGCCAGCAGGGGCAGTCAAGAGGTCTACAATGAGCAGTTCTTC	CASRGSQEVYNEQFF
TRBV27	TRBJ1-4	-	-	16	TGTGCCAGCAGTTTAAGGCAGGGAGCCACTAATGAAAAACTGTTTTTT	CASSLRQGATNEKLFF
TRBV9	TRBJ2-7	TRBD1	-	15	TGTGCCAGCAGCGTTACAGGGGGAGTTTACTACGAGCAGTACTTC	CASSVTGGVYYEQYF
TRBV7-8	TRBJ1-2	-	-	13	TGTGCCAGCAGCTTAGAAGGGGGTTGGGGCTACACCTTC	CASSLEGGWGYTF
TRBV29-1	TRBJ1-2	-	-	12	TGCAGCGTCGACCTGGCGGGTCTTGGCTACACCTTC	CSVDLAGLGYTF
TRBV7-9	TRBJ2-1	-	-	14	TGTGCCAGCAGCTTAGGTGGGTTTGAGTTGGGGCAGTTCTTC	CASSLGGFELGQFF
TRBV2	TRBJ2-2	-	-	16	TGTGCCAGCAGTGAAGAACACCCCGGAGCCACCGGGGAGCTGTTTTTT	CASSEEHPGATGELFF
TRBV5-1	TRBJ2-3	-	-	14	TGCGCCAGCAGCTTGGGGATTCGCACAGATACGCAGTATTTT	CASSLGIRTDTQYF
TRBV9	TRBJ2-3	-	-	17	TGTGCCAGCAGCGAGGGGCTGGGAAGGGCTAGCACAGATACGCAGTATTTT	CASSEGLGRASTDTQYF
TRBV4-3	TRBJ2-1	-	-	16	TGCGCCAGCAGCCAACACAGGGAGCTCTGGGGGAATGAGCAGTTCTTC	CASSQHRELWGNEQFF
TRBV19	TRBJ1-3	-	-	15	TGTGCCAGTAGTATCCTCAGGGGCGCCGGAAACACCATATATTTT	CASSILRGAGNTIYF
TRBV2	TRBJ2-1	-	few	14	TGTGCCAGCAGTGGAGGGGCCGCCTACAATGAGCAGTTCTTC	CASSGGAAYNEQFF
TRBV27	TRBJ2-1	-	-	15	TGTGCCAGCAGTTTCCTACTCGGGGCCCCGAATGAGCAGTTCTTC	CASSFLLGAPNEQFF